This T cell receptor (beta chain) was retrieved from a study of vaccination effects on CD4 cells after COVID-19. In the case of this clone: Its antigen remains unknown.

Some clones are missing from TCRdb's copy, which holds only in-frame ones; the method was immunoSEQ multiplex PCR. The sample lists tens of thousands of clones; roughly 76% were seen once. J was trimmed by 9 bases and V by 4 bases; bases with no gene match: 3. Germline-derived CDR1 and CDR2 are SGDLS and YYNGEE. CDR3 size: 12 residues. ViraFEST used viral peptide pools to expand antigen-specific CD4+ T cells before sequencing. Subsequent to a culture period of about ten days, CD4+ T cells were isolated. The study found no prior SARS-CoV-2 infection in the vaccine recipients, who tested negative for nucleocapsid antibodies. Replacing half the medium with IL-2 medium was done on days 3 and 7.

The receptor comes from a human donor who received a COVID-19 vaccine. The chain has TRBV9 and TRBJ2-2; 7 positions agree with TRBD2. The sequencing used CD4+ T cells from PBMCs cultured with HCoV-NL63 spike peptides, collected before COVID-19 vaccination. DNA of the CDR3: TGTGCCAGCAGCCCCGGGACTAGGGAGCTGTTTTTT. Protein: CASSPGTRELFF.